These 21 T cell receptor beta chains were sequenced from one sample in a study of blood T cell repertoires in COVID-19 (dated by TCRdb to about 2020). Libraries came from the immunoSEQ multiplex PCR assay. TCRdb carries this immuneACCESS record with in-frame sequences only. Its versions omit some clonotypes, under half of them owing to an unresolved V gene in the studies checked, with the rest unexplained. Recorded for this sample are roughly 350,000 clones; 75% to 90% of them occurred a single time. The ten largest clones represent nearly 6.5% of the sample. Material: peripheral blood. These receptors were obtained from a woman in her fifties or sixties with COVID-19, enrolled during active disease.

The CDR3 spells CAISDSGNTEAFF. The CDR3, as DNA: TGTGCCATCAGTGATTCGGGGAACACTGAAGCTTTCTTT. V usage is TRBV10-3 and J usage is TRBJ1-1, with D unclear. Between the trimmed V and J ends, which lost 3 bases and 1 base, there was a span of 6 bases. CDR1 ENHRY and CDR2 SYGVKD come from the germline V gene. CDR3 size: 13 residues.

The gene calls are TRBV6-5 and TRBJ1-1, with D perhaps TRBD1 (5 bases). This CDR3 is built from 13 residues. Germline V gene sequence: CDR1 MNHEY, CDR2 SVGAGI. V gave up 10 bases and J gave up 3 bases, with 15 bases separating them. Here the CDR3 DNA reads TGTGCCACCTCGCGGGGGGTTGACACTGAAGCTTTCTTT. Translated: CATSRGVDTEAFF.

V is TRBV24-1 and J is TRBJ1-5; 10 positions agree with TRBD1. Per the germline V gene, CDR1 is KGHDR and CDR2 is SFDVKD. The CDR3 extends over 17 amino acids. The trim removed 4 bases at V and 0 bases at J, leaving 5 bases unmatched. CDR3 residues: CATSEQGQGYSNQPQHF. CDR3 nucleotide sequence: TGTGCCACCAGTGAACAGGGACAGGGGTATAGCAATCAGCCCCAGCATTTT.

The chain recombines TRBV6-5 with TRBJ1-1; D is possibly TRBD1 (6 bases). There are 15 residues in the CDR3. V was cut by 8 bases and J by 1 base, with 17 bases left in between. Germline-derived CDR1 and CDR2 are MNHEY and SVGAGI. The CDR3 region is CASAVWRTANTEAFF. The CDR3 nucleotides read TGTGCCAGCGCCGTTTGGAGGACAGCGAACACTGAAGCTTTCTTT.

The J gene is TRBJ2-4, the V gene TRBV10-3; D perhaps matches TRBD2 (6 bases). The germline V and J ends were trimmed by 0 bases and 8 bases, with 14 bases remaining between them. Germline V gene data show CDR1 as ENHRY and CDR2 as SYGVKD. The CDR3 has 15 amino acids. In DNA, the CDR3 is TGTGCCATCAGTGAGTCCGCTAGCGCCCTGGACATTCAGTACTTC. As protein: CAISESASALDIQYF.

This chain joins TRBV5-1 and TRBJ2-3; 11 positions agree with TRBD2. V trimming: 2 bases; J trimming: 6 bases; junction bases outside the gene matches: 11. Per the germline V gene, CDR1 is SGHRS and CDR2 is YFSETQ. The CDR3 covers 17 residues. This CDR3 is CASSFGTSGTLGDTQYF. The CDR3 DNA reads TGCGCCAGCAGCTTCGGGACTAGCGGCACCCTGGGCGATACGCAGTATTTT.

The chain carries TRBV3-1 (or the pseudogene TRBV3-2) and TRBJ1-2; D gene unclear. Germline V gene data show CDR1 as LGHDT and CDR2 as YNNKEL (reference sequence). The CDR3 has 13 residues. The V gene lost 5 bases and the J gene lost 7 bases, with 14 bases spanning the gap. The CDR3 protein is CASSYPGRSGYTF. The CDR3 DNA reads as TGTGCCAGCAGCTACCCTGGGAGGAGTGGCTACACCTTC.

The chain links TRBV2 to TRBJ1-2; 9 positions match TRBD1. After removal of 6 bases from V and 2 bases from J, the junction contained 4 bases not matched to a gene. The CDR3 runs 14 residues. CDR1 SNHLY and CDR2 FYNNEI come from the germline V gene. The CDR3 DNA reads TGTGCCAGCAGAGGGACAGGGCTAAACTATGGCTACACCTTC. Translated, it gives CASRGTGLNYGYTF.

The chain combines TRBV11-3 with TRBJ2-1; 7 bases match TRBD2. V lost 2 bases and J lost 2; bases outside the gene matches: 3. There are 15 residues in the CDR3. In germline, CDR1 is SGHNT, CDR2 YENEEA. CDR3 amino acids: CASSLLTSPYNEQFF. CDR3 nucleotide sequence: TGTGCCAGCAGCTTATTGACTAGCCCCTACAATGAGCAGTTCTTC.

The V and J genes are TRBV24-1 and TRBJ2-7, with TRBD2 matching 7 bases. CDR3 length: 13 amino acids. The germline CDR1 and CDR2 sequences are KGHDR and SFDVKD. The trim removed 3 bases at V and 3 bases at J, leaving 1 base unmatched. The CDR3 nucleotides read TGTGCCACCAGTGATCCGGGGGGCTACGAGCAGTACTTC. It codes for CATSDPGGYEQYF.

The chain has TRBV10-2 and TRBJ2-3, with 11 bases matching TRBD2. The trim removed 9 bases at V and 2 bases at J, leaving 13 bases unmatched. The CDR3 is made up of 17 amino acids. Germline V gene lookup returns CDR1 WSHSY and CDR2 SAAADI. The CDR3 DNA reads TGCGCCAGTTCACGTAGCGGGAGGGCCACCTACACAGATACGCAGTATTTT. Protein: CASSRSGRATYTDTQYF.

J is TRBJ2-1 and V is TRBV9; a weak D match, TRBD2 (5 bases). Per the germline V gene, CDR1 is SGDLS and CDR2 is YYNGEE. This CDR3 has 14 amino acids. V was pared by 2 bases and J by 4 bases, with 10 bases between. This chain's CDR3 is CASSVRADYNEQFF. The CDR3 DNA reads TGTGCCAGCAGCGTCAGAGCGGATTACAATGAGCAGTTCTTC.

This clone was observed a single time. J is TRBJ2-7 and V is TRBV5-4, with D possibly TRBD2 on 5 matching bases. The CDR3 is made up of 14 amino acids. Trimming took 5 bases from V and 0 from J, leaving 12 bases between them. CDR1 is SGHNT, CDR2 YYREEE, per germline (reference sequence). CDR3 sequence: CASRTTGSSYEQYF. The DNA for the CDR3 is TGTGCCAGCAGGACGACGGGAAGCTCCTACGAGCAGTACTTC.

This clone was observed a single time. V is TRBV7-2 and J is TRBJ2-1; D gene unclear. Trimming cost V 5 bases and J 2 bases, with 16 bases left between them. The CDR3 is 16 residues long. In germline, CDR1 is SGHTA, CDR2 FQGNSA. The CDR3, as DNA: TGTGCCAGCAGCCTACTGGCAAGCGTGCCCTACAATGAGCAGTTCTTC. Residues: CASSLLASVPYNEQFF. The variable domain in full, completed from reference TRBV7-2 and TRBJ2-1, reads GAGVSQSPSNKVTEKGKDVELRCDPISGHTALYWYRQSLGQGLEFLIYFQGNSAPDKSGLPSDRFSAERTGGSVSTLTIQRTQQEDSAVYLCASSLLASVPYNEQFFGPGTRLTVL.

This clone has a single count. CDR3 in DNA: TGCGCCAGCAGGCGGGTAAGCTCCTACAATGAGCAGTTCTTC. Protein sequence: CASRRVSSYNEQFF. The gene calls are TRBV5-1 and TRBJ2-1; D might be TRBD2 (5 bases). The CDR3 has 14 residues. Germline V lookup: CDR1 SGHRS, CDR2 YFSETQ. Trimming stripped 5 bases from V and 0 bases from J, with 9 bases between.

The V gene is TRBV15, the J gene TRBJ1-2, with D perhaps TRBD1 (6 bases). The V and J ends lost 6 bases and 2 bases respectively, with 13 bases between them. Germline V CDR1 and CDR2: LNHNV, YYDKDF (reference sequence). This CDR3 has 14 residues. CDR3 protein: CATSTGQRNYGYTF. The DNA of the CDR3 is TGTGCCACCAGTACCGGACAGCGGAACTATGGCTACACCTTC.

V is TRBV11-2 and J is TRBJ2-5, with 11 positions matching TRBD2. The germline V gene encodes CDR1 SGHAT and CDR2 FQNNGV. Trimming at V came to 6 bases and at J to 4 bases, leaving 16 bases not matched to a gene. The CDR3 extends over 18 amino acids. The CDR3 loop reads CASSLQGQLAGDLETQYF. CDR3 in DNA: TGTGCCAGCAGTTTACAGGGGCAACTAGCGGGAGATCTAGAGACCCAGTACTTC. The full variable domain, with the rest looked up from reference TRBV11-2 and TRBJ2-5, is EAGVAQSPRYKIIEKRQSVAFWCNPISGHATLYWYQQILGQGPKLLIQFQNNGVVDDSQLPKDRFSAERLKGVDSTLKIQPAKLEDSAVYLCASSLQGQLAGDLETQYFGPGTRLLVL.

The chain links TRBV5-4 to TRBJ2-1; perhaps TRBD1 as D (5 bases). V lost 0 bases and J 10 bases, leaving 17 bases between the germline ends. The CDR3 covers 15 residues. Germline CDR1 SGHNT, CDR2 YYREEE (reference sequence). The CDR3 DNA is TGTGCCAGCAGCTTGGATTCTGGACAATCCACCGAGCAGTTCTTC. It codes for CASSLDSGQSTEQFF.

The chain carries TRBV13 and TRBJ1-2; D not resolved. The V gene lost 6 bases and the J gene lost 6 bases, with 8 bases spanning the gap. Germline V gene sequence: CDR1 PRHDT, CDR2 FYEKMQ (reference sequence). CDR3 length: 11 amino acids. CDR3 DNA sequence: TGTGCCAGCAGTTCTCCGGATGGCTACACCTTC. This encodes CASSSPDGYTF. Drawing the rest from reference TRBV13 and TRBJ1-2, the complete variable domain is AAGVIQSPRHLIKEKRETATLKCYPIPRHDTVYWYQQGPGQDPQFLISFYEKMQSDKGSIPDRFSAQQFSDYHSELNMSSLELGDSALYFCASSSPDGYTFGSGTRLTVV.

The sample holds one count of this clone. V usage is TRBV6-8 and J usage is TRBJ2-3, with 13 bases fitting TRBD2. The CDR3 runs to 17 residues. Trimming at V came to 0 bases and at J to 5 bases, leaving 5 bases not matched to a gene. Germline V lookup: CDR1 MNHGY, CDR2 SAAAGT. As DNA, the CDR3 is TGTGCCAGCAGTTACTCGAGGACTAGCGGGAGTGTAGATACGCAGTATTTT. Amino acids: CASSYSRTSGSVDTQYF.

The CDR3 region has the DNA TGTGCCAGCAGCCCCTTGAGTAGGGGACAGGGGCACGAGCAGTACTTC. Protein sequence: CASSPLSRGQGHEQYF. This chain uses TRBV7-7 with TRBJ2-7, with 10 bases that match TRBD1. The ends lost 5 bases at V and 5 bases at J; junction bases unmatched: 12. Germline CDR1 and CDR2: SSHAT and FNYEAQ (reference sequence). The CDR3 is 16 residues long.